This TCR beta chain derives from a study of cytomegalovirus exposure and HLA in healthy donors. 60 Vbeta and 13 Jbeta primers were used in PCR. Assay: immunoSEQ multiplex PCR; the TCRdb copy retains only in-frame clones and omits some. The sample holds about 140,000 clones, approximately 79% seen once. The CDR3 has 14 residues. With 5 bases clipped from V and 1 base from J, the junction kept 1 base outside the gene matches. In germline, CDR1 is SGHAT, CDR2 FQNNGV. This TCR was sampled from a female donor in good health and CMV-seronegative. The material sequenced was PBMCs. This rearrangement joins TRBV11-2 to TRBJ1-5; TRBD1 matches at 8 bases. For the CDR3, the DNA is TGTGCCAGCAGCCGACAGGGGAGCAATCAGCCCCAGCATTTT. Translated: CASSRQGSNQPQHF.